The 12 T cell receptor beta chains below all came from one sample that was sequenced in a study of response to subunit inactivated influenza vaccine. TCRdb fed the RT-PCR reads into MiXCR, producing one record per CDR3 protein. This sample has approximately 250,000 distinct CDR3 sequences, with 10% to 15% found just once. Sequenced material: non-naive T cells sorted from PBMCs, taken 14 days before vaccination. The source of these receptors is a man aged 50-59 years who received an inactivated influenza vaccine.

On this clonotype: Just one base apart from a much larger clone, this may be a read error. V is TRBV11-1 and J is TRBJ1-4, with a weak D call TRBD1 (5 bases). V lost 5 bases and J 0 bases, leaving 13 bases between the germline ends. The length of the CDR3 is 16 residues. CDR1 is SGHAT and CDR2 is FQDESV in the germline V gene (reference sequence). Written as DNA, the CDR3 is TGTGCCAGCAGCCCGGGGGTTTCGTCAACTAATGAAAAACTGTTTTTT. Its translation: CASSPGVSSTNEKLFF. Full variable domain (outside the CDR3, taken from reference TRBV11-1 and TRBJ1-4): EAEVAQSPRYKITEKSQAVAFWCDPISGHATLYWYRQILGQGPELLVQFQDESVVDDSQLPKDRFSAERLKGVDSTLKIQPAELGDSAMYLCASSPGVSSTNEKLFFGSGTQLSVL.

This clonotype has a count of ten or more. The rearrangement uses TRBV10-3 and TRBJ2-2; D is undetermined. The CDR3 length is 15 residues. Trimming pared 0 bases from V and 0 bases from J, leaving 5 bases between. The germline gives CDR1 ENHRY, CDR2 SYGVKD. CDR3 coding DNA: TGTGCCATCAGTGAGTCGACGTCGAACACCGGGGAGCTGTTTTTT. It translates to CAISESTSNTGELFF.

This clonotype was counted ten times or more. This chain connects TRBV20-1 to TRBJ2-7; 12 bases are a match to TRBD1. The CDR3 contains 18 residues. The ends lost 3 bases at V and 6 bases at J; junction bases unmatched: 18. Germline-derived CDR1 and CDR2 are DFQATT and SNEGSKA (reference sequence). CDR3: CSARLNPGQGATPGEQYF. The CDR3 nucleotides are TGCAGTGCTAGGCTAAACCCGGGACAGGGGGCAACCCCTGGCGAGCAGTACTTC.

The V call is TRBV18, the J call TRBJ1-1; 7 nucleotides agree with TRBD1. Germline assignment: CDR1 KGHSH and CDR2 LQKENI. This CDR3 has 15 residues. V gave up 2 bases and J gave up 1 base; unmatched junction bases: 4. This chain's CDR3 is CASSPMGQPNTEAFF. CDR3 DNA sequence: TGTGCCAGCTCACCAATGGGACAGCCGAACACTGAAGCTTTCTTT.

This chain connects TRBV11-2 to TRBJ2-7; D is possibly TRBD2 (7 bases). The CDR3 spans 14 residues. Germline V gives CDR1 SGHAT, CDR2 FQNNGV. The ends were cut back, 6 bases at V and 1 base at J, with 13 bases in the middle. CDR3 amino acids: CASRHGGRSYEQYF. DNA for the CDR3: TGTGCCAGCAGGCACGGGGGGCGATCCTACGAGCAGTACTTC.

Ten or more counts support this clonotype. This chain connects TRBV15 to TRBJ2-3, with 9 bases lining up with TRBD1. Germline CDR1 reads LNHNV; CDR2 reads YYDKDF (reference sequence). V dropped 5 bases and J dropped 3; count of bases not matched to a gene: 12. The CDR3 consists of 17 residues. This chain's CDR3 is CATSAGVTGGGTDTQYF. DNA of the CDR3: TGTGCCACCAGCGCCGGAGTAACAGGGGGCGGGACAGATACGCAGTATTTT. The full variable domain, completed using reference TRBV15 and TRBJ2-3, is DAMVIQNPRYQVTQFGKPVTLSCSQTLNHNVMYWYQQKSSQAPKLLFHYYDKDFNNEADTPDNFQSRRPNTSFCFLDIRSPGLGDTAMYLCATSAGVTGGGTDTQYFGPGTRLTVL.

This clonotype came up many times. The chain links TRBV6-5 to TRBJ1-2; D is unclear. V shed 1 base and J shed 1 base, with 10 bases lying between them. This CDR3 is built from 15 residues. CDR1 is MNHEY, CDR2 SVGAGI, per germline. CDR3 residues: CASSYLGKDNYGYTF. The CDR3 DNA is TGTGCCAGCAGTTACTTAGGAAAGGATAACTATGGCTACACCTTC.

This clonotype was detected ten times or more. The chain carries TRBV10-3 and TRBJ2-7; TRBD1 aligns across 9 bases. The CDR3 contains 14 residues. Germline V gene lookup returns CDR1 ENHRY and CDR2 SYGVKD. V lost 6 bases to trimming and J lost 5 bases; unmatched junction nucleotides: 8. The CDR3 region is CAIRDPGQGNEQYF. The DNA for the CDR3 is TGTGCCATCAGGGATCCGGGACAGGGTAACGAGCAGTACTTC.

The gene calls are TRBV4-2 and TRBJ2-3, with 9 bases matching TRBD2. The CDR3 has 15 residues. Unmatched junction bases numbered 6, after V lost 4 bases and J lost 4 bases. CDR1 LGHNA and CDR2 YNFKEQ come from the germline V gene. CDR3 region: CASSPGLAGSDTQYF. For the CDR3, the DNA is TGTGCCAGCAGCCCTGGGCTAGCGGGGTCAGATACGCAGTATTTT.

This clonotype has a handful of counts. The genes are TRBV5-1 and TRBJ2-5; D may be TRBD1 or TRBD2 (6 bases each). Trimming removed 9 bases at V and 1 base at J, with 22 bases between. The germline gives CDR1 SGHRS, CDR2 YFSETQ. The CDR3 runs to 16 residues. The CDR3 DNA reads as TGCGCCACCACCCAAGGGTTAGGGGGACTCCAAGAGACCCAGTACTTC. This translates into CATTQGLGGLQETQYF.

This rearrangement joins TRBV4-2 to TRBJ2-1, with D possibly TRBD2 on 6 matching bases. V lost 1 base to trimming and J lost 8 bases, with 12 bases between them. Germline V gives CDR1 LGHNA, CDR2 YNFKEQ. CDR3 size: 14 residues. The CDR3 nucleotides are TGTGCCAGCAGCCAAGTGGGCGGGAACGATGAGCAGTTCTTC. Amino acids: CASSQVGGNDEQFF.

V gene TRBV20-1 combines with J gene TRBJ1-6; 10 positions match TRBD1. J gave up 1 base and V 3 bases, and 6 bases lay outside the gene matches. Germline CDR1 reads DFQATT; CDR2 reads SNEGSKA (reference sequence). This CDR3 region has 17 residues. This CDR3 is CSARERQGASYNSPLHF. The CDR3 coding sequence is TGCAGTGCTAGGGAGAGACAGGGGGCTTCCTATAATTCACCCCTCCACTTT.